The clone carrying this T cell receptor beta chain has a handful of counts. Its cognate antigen is unknown. A second PCR of about 6 to 12 cycles used a sample-barcoded 5' primer and a J-beta primer mix. No fewer than 2.5 million CDR3-containing paired-end reads came from each sample. From the 5' RACE reads, TCRdb called clonotypes with MiXCR, one entry per CDR3 protein. The table includes more than 800,000 distinct CDR3 sequences, 40% to 50% detected once. The sample comes from a study of blood T cells in healthy people across ages. Broader study findings: Greater diversity and more naive CD4+ cells were seen in long-lived donors than in aged donors.

V dropped 0 bases and J dropped 5 bases, with 11 bases sitting between them. CDR3 length equals 14 residues. The germline V gene has CDR1 SGDLS and CDR2 YYNGEE. The total RNA that was extracted per sample amounted to at least 5.5 micrograms. V usage is TRBV9 and J usage is TRBJ2-5; D is perhaps TRBD2 (6 bases). Sequenced sample: blood. This clonotype originated in a woman in her fifties or sixties in good health. The CDR3 DNA follows: TGTGCCAGCAGCGTAGGGGGGGAGCGGGAGACCCAGTACTTC. As protein: CASSVGGERETQYF. The variable domain in full, with the rest retrieved from reference TRBV9 and TRBJ2-5, is DSGVTQTPKHLITATGQRVTLRCSPRSGDLSVYWYQQSLDQGLQFLIQYYNGEERAKGNILERFSAQQFPDLHSELNLSSLELGDSALYFCASSVGGERETQYFGPGTRLLVL.